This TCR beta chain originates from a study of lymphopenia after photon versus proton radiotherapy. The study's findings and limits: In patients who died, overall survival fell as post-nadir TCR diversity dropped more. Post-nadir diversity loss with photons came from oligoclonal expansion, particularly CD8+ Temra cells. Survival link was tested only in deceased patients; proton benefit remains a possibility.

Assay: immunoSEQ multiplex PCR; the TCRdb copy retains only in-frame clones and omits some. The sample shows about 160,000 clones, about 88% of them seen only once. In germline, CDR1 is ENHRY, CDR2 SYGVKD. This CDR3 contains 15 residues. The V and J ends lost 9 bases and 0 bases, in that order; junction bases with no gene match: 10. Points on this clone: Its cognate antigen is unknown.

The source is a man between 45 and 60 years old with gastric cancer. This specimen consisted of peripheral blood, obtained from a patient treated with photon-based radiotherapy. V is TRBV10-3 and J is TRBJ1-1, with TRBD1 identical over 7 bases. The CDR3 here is CAITGDGGMNTEAFF. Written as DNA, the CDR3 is TGTGCCATTACAGGGGATGGTGGGATGAACACTGAAGCTTTCTTT.